This record concerns one T cell receptor (beta chain) sequence. These data belong to a study of blood T cell repertoires in COVID-19. Sequenced by immunoSEQ multiplex PCR; TCRdb stores in-frame clones only, minus some. The data show approximately 150,000 clones, about four fifths seen once. Germline-derived CDR1 and CDR2 are KGHSH and LQKENI. The CDR3 spans 16 residues. Germline trimming cut 3 bases from V and 6 bases from J; bases unmatched to any gene: 9. The sequence was obtained from a man aged 55 to 70 with acute or convalescent COVID-19. The gene calls are TRBV18 and TRBJ2-1, with 9 bases lining up with TRBD1. Sequencing was done on a sample of peripheral blood. CDR3 in DNA: TGTGCCAGCTCACCTAGGGACAGGGTTACAGGCAATGAGCAGTTCTTC. Translating gives CASSPRDRVTGNEQFF.